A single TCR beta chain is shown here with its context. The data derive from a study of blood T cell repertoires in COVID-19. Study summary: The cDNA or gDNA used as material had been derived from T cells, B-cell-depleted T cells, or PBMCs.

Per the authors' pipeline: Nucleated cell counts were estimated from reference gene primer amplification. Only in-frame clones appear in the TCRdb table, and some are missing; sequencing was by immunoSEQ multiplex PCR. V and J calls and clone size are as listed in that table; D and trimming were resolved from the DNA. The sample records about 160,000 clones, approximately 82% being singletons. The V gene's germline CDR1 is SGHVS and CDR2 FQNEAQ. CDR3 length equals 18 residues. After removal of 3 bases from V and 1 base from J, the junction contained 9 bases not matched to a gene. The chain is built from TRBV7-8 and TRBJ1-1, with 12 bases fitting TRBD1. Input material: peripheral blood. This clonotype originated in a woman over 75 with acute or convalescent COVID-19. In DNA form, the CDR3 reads TGTGCCAGCAGCTTCTCGGGACAGGGGGCGCGGAGGAACACTGAAGCTTTCTTT. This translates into CASSFSGQGARRNTEAFF.